This T cell receptor (beta chain) was identified during a study of STAT3 mutations in large granular lymphocyte leukemia. For this clone: Antigen specificity is unknown.

Study-wide results and limits: In T-cell large granular lymphocyte leukemia, about half of patients showed multiple immunodominant subclonotypes.

Germline values: CDR1 MGHRA, CDR2 YSYEKL. CDR3 length: 13 amino acids. V lost 3 bases and J lost 0, with 5 bases in between. Measured with immunoSEQ multiplex PCR; TCRdb has only the in-frame clones, and not every one. This table has 15,000 to 19,000 clones, 80% to 95% appearing once. The gene calls are TRBV4-1 and TRBJ1-1; D remains ambiguous. The source of this sequence is a woman in her forties or fifties with T-cell large granular lymphocyte leukemia. Some clones in this sample may be carry-over from other donors' samples. Sequenced sample: peripheral blood mononuclear cells. The CDR3 here is CASSHGMNTEAFF. In DNA form, the CDR3 reads TGCGCCAGCAGCCACGGAATGAACACTGAAGCTTTCTTT.